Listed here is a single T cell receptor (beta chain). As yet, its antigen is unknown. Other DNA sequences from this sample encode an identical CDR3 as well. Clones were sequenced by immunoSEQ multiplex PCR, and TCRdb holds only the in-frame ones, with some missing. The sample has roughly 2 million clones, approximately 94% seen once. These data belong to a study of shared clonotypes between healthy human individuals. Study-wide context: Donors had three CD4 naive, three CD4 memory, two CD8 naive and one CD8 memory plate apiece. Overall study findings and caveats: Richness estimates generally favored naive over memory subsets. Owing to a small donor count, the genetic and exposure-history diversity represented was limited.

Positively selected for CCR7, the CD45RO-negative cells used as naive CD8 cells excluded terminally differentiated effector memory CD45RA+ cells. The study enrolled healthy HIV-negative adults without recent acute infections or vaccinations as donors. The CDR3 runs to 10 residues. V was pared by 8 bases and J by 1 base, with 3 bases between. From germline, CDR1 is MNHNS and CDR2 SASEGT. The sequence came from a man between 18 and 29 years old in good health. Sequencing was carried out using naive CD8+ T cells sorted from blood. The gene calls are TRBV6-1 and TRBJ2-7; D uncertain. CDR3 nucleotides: TGTGCCAGCGGGTCCTACGAGCAGTACTTC. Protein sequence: CASGSYEQYF.